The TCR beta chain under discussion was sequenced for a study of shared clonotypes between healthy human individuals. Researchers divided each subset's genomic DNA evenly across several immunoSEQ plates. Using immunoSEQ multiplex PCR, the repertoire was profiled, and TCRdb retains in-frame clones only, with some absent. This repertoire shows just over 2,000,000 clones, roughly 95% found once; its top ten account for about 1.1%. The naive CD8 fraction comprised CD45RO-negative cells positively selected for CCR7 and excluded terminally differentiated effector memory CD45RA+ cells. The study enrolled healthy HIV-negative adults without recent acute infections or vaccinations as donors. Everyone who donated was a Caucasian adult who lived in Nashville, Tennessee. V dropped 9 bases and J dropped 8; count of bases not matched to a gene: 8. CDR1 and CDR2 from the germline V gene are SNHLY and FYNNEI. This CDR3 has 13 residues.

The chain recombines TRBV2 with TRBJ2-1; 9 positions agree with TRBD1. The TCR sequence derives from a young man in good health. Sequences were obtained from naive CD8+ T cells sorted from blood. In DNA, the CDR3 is TGTGCCAGTGGGACAGGGACTTTTGATGAGCAGTTCTTC. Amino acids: CASGTGTFDEQFF.